This T cell receptor beta chain appears in the sequencing data of a study of T cell responses to AZD1222 COVID-19 vaccine. Generated by immunoSEQ multiplex PCR, the TCRdb table keeps only in-frame clones and is missing some. The sample has tens of thousands of clones, roughly 90% seen once. Of note for this clone: Its antigen is not identified.

Study-wide points: At 160-218 and 743-854, vaccine-associated CD4 TCRs were dominant, and they spanned spike. Targeting of unmutated variant regions was reportedly seen in nearly half of spike-specific TCRs.

CDR3 length equals 14 residues. Germline CDR1 reads SNHLY; CDR2 reads FYNNEI. The V end lost 8 bases, the J end lost 5 bases, and 18 bases lay between the germline ends. The TCR originated in an adult in good health. V gene TRBV2 combines with J gene TRBJ2-5; D may be TRBD1 or TRBD2 (5 bases each). Here the sequenced sample was peripheral blood, taken on day 0 of AZD1222 vaccination. This chain's CDR3 is CASLTESGGETQYF. The CDR3 region has the DNA TGTGCCAGCCTGACAGAAAGTGGCGGGGAGACCCAGTACTTC.